This T cell receptor (beta chain) came from a study of blood T cell repertoires in COVID-19. The repertoire was sequenced with immunoSEQ multiplex PCR; TCRdb's copy has only in-frame clones and lacks some. The data show under 85,000 clones, approximately 90% seen once. V dropped 0 bases and J dropped 10 bases, with 15 bases sitting between them. Germline lookup yields CDR1 LNHNV and CDR2 YYDKDF (reference sequence). The CDR3 length is 14 residues. The sample was peripheral blood. The clonotype originates from a man aged 65 to 79 with active or convalescent COVID-19. The gene calls are TRBV15 and TRBJ1-1, with D unclear. The CDR3 region has the DNA TGTGCCACCAGCAGAGATAGGATAGGTAGCGTAGCTTTCTTT. Translated: CATSRDRIGSVAFF.